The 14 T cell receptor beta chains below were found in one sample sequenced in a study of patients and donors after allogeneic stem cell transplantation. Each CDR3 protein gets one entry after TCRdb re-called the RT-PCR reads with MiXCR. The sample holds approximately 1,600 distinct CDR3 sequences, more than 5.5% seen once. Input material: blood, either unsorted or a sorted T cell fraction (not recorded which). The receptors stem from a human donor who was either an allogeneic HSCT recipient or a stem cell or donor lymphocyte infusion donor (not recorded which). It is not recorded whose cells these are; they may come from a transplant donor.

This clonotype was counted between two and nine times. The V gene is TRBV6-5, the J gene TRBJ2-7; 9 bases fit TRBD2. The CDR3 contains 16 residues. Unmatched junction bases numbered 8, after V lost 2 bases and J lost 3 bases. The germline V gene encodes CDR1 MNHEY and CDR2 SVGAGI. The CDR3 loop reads CASSYPLGGGDYEQYF. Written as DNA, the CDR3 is TGTGCCAGCAGTTACCCGCTTGGCGGGGGGGACTACGAGCAGTACTTC.

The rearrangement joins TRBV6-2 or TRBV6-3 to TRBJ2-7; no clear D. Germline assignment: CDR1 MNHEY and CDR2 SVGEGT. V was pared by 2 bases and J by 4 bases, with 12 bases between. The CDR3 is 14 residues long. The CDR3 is CASSYGSDYYEQYF. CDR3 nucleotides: TGTGCCAGCAGTTACGGGTCGGATTATTACGAGCAGTACTTC.

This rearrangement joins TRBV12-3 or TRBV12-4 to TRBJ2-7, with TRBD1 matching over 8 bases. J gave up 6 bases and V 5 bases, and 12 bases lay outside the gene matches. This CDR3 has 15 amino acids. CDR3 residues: CASSLGRTGRSEQYF. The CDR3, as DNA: TGTGCCAGCAGTCTCGGTAGGACAGGGCGTTCCGAGCAGTACTTC.

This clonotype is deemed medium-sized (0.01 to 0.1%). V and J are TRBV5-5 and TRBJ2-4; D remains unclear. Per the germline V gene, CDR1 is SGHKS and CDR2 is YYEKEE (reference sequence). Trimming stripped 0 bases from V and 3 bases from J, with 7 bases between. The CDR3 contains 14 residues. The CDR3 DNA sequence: TGTGCCAGCAGCTTGGGTCTGGACAAAAACATTCAGTACTTC. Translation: CASSLGLDKNIQYF.

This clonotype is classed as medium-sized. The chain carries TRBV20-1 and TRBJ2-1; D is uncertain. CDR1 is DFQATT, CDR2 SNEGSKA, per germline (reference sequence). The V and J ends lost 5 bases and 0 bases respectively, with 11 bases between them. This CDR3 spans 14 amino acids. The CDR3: CSAPDQGSYNEQFF. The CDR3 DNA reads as TGCAGTGCTCCGGACCAAGGCTCCTACAATGAGCAGTTCTTC.

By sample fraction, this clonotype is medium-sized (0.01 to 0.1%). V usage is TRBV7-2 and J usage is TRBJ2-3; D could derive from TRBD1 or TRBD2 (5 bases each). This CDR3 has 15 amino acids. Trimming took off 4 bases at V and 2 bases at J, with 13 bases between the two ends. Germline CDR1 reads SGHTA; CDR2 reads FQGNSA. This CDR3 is CASSSLGVTTDTQYF. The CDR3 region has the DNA TGTGCCAGCAGCTCATTGGGGGTTACCACAGATACGCAGTATTTT.

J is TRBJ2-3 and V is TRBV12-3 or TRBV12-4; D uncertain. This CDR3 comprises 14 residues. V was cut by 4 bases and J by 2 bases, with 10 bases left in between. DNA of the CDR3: TGTGCCAGCAGTTCGGGTCTCCCCACAGATACGCAGTATTTT. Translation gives CASSSGLPTDTQYF.

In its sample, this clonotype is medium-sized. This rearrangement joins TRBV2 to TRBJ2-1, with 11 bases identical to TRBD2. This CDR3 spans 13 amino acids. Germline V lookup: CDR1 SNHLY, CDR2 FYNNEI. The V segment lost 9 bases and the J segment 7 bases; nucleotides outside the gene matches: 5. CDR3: CARMASGGNEQFF. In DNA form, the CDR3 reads TGTGCCAGAATGGCTAGCGGGGGGAATGAGCAGTTCTTC.

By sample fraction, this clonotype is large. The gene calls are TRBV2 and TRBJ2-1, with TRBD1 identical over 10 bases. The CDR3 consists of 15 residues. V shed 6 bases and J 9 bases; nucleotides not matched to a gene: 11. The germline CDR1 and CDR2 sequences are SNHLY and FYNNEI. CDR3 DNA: TGTGCCAGCAGGGGACAGGGGCATCCAGGCCTTGAGCAGTTCTTC. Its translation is CASRGQGHPGLEQFF.

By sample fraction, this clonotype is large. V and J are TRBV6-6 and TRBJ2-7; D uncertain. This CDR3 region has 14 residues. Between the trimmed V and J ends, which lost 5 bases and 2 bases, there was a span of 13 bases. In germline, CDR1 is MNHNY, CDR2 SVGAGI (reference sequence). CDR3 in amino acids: CASSVSMATYEQYF. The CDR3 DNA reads TGTGCCAGCAGTGTTAGTATGGCTACCTACGAGCAGTACTTC.

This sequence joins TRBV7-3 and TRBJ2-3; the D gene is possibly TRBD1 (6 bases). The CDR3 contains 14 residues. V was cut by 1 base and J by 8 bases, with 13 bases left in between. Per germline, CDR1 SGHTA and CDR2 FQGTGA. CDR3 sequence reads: CASSLNQGSSTQYF. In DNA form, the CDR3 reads TGTGCCAGCAGCTTAAACCAGGGGTCTTCTACGCAGTATTTT.

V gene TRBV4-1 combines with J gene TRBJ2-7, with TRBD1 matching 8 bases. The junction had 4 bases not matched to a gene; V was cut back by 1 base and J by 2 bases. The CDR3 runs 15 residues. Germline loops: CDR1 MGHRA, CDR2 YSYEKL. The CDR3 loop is CASSQAGTGTYEQYF. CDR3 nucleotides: TGCGCCAGCAGCCAAGCCGGGACAGGTACCTACGAGCAGTACTTC.

The CDR3 here is CASVTANTGELFF. The CDR3 coding sequence is TGTGCCAGCGTTACAGCGAACACCGGGGAGCTGTTTTTT. The chain joins TRBV19 to TRBJ2-2; D is uncertain. Trimming removed 9 bases at V and 0 bases at J, with 8 bases between. The germline V gene encodes CDR1 LNHDA and CDR2 SQIVND (reference sequence). The CDR3 covers 13 residues.

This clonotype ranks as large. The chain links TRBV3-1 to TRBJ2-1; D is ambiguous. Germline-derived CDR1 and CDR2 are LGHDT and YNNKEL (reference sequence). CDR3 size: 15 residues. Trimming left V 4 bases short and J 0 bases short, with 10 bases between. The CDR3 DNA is TGTGCCAGCAGCCCTTCGCGTGGCTCCTACAATGAGCAGTTCTTC. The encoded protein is CASSPSRGSYNEQFF.